This entry describes one T cell receptor (beta chain). No antigen is known for it. Adult donors, all healthy and HIV-negative, had no recent acute infections or vaccinations. The data were taken from a study of shared clonotypes between healthy human individuals. The overall study: CD4 naive and memory got three plates each, CD8 naive two, CD8 memory one.

Between the trimmed V and J ends, which lost 0 bases and 1 base, there was a span of 4 bases. CDR3 length: 13 residues. The germline gives CDR1 SGHRS, CDR2 YFSETQ. Using immunoSEQ multiplex PCR, the repertoire was profiled, and TCRdb retains in-frame clones only, with some absent. Among approximately 340,000 clones, around four fifths were seen once, and the ten largest hold 8.5% to 12%. Findings of the study overall: Naive subsets tended to show greater estimated richness than memory subsets.

What was sequenced was memory CD4+ T cells sorted from blood. Subset reported: CD45RA-negative fraction. This TCR came from a man aged 25-45 years in good health. The chain combines TRBV5-1 with TRBJ2-5, with D unresolved. DNA for the CDR3: TGCGCCAGCAGCTTGGCGTTCCAAGAGACCCAGTACTTC. Protein sequence: CASSLAFQETQYF.